These 29 T cell receptor beta chains came from one sample sequenced in a study of STAT3 mutations in large granular lymphocyte leukemia. Study-level findings and limits: At least one immunodominant TCR beta clonotype appeared in every T-cell large granular lymphocyte leukemia patient.

TCRdb's table, derived via immunoSEQ multiplex PCR, lists solely in-frame clones and lacks some. The sample holds more than 10,000 clones, 65% to 90% seen once. No antigen has been assigned to these receptors. Material for sequencing was peripheral blood mononuclear cells. These receptors were collected from an elderly man with T-cell large granular lymphocyte leukemia. Some clones in this sample may be carry-over from other donors' samples.

The genes are TRBV9 and TRBJ1-2; no clear D gene. The CDR3 runs to 15 residues. The V and J ends lost 1 base and 0 bases respectively, with 10 bases between them. CDR1 and CDR2 (germline): SGDLS, YYNGEE. The CDR3 is CASSVTAGANYGYTF. In nucleotides, the CDR3 is TGTGCCAGCAGCGTAACCGCCGGAGCTAACTATGGCTACACCTTC.

The chain links TRBV14 to TRBJ2-7; D might be TRBD1 or TRBD2, each matching 5 bases. Germline V gene lookup returns CDR1 SGHDN and CDR2 FVKESK. This CDR3 contains 15 residues. Trimming cost V 1 base and J 2 bases, with 12 bases left between them. DNA of the CDR3: TGTGCCAGCAGCCAAGTCTCTGGGGGAACCTACGAGCAGTACTTC. Encoded protein: CASSQVSGGTYEQYF. The full variable domain, its missing parts supplied by reference TRBV14 and TRBJ2-7, is EAGVTQFPSHSVIEKGQTVTLRCDPISGHDNLYWYRRVMGKEIKFLLHFVKESKQDESGMPNNRFLAERTGGTYSTLKVQPAELEDSGVYFCASSQVSGGTYEQYFGPGTRLTVT.

This chain uses TRBV14 with TRBJ1-6; D not resolved. Per the germline V gene, CDR1 is SGHDN and CDR2 is FVKESK. The CDR3 runs to 14 residues. V was cut by 0 bases and J by 7 bases, with 7 bases left in between. This CDR3 is CASSQDLGNSPLHF. The CDR3, as DNA: TGTGCCAGCAGCCAAGATCTCGGGAATTCACCCCTCCACTTT.

This chain links TRBV28 with TRBJ2-7; D is tentatively TRBD1 or TRBD2 (5 bases each). Trimming took off 2 bases at V and 6 bases at J, with 14 bases between the two ends. The germline CDR1 and CDR2 sequences are MDHEN and SYDVKM. The length of the CDR3 is 14 residues. Written as DNA, the CDR3 is TGTGCCAGCAGTTTAGTAGGGGAGTCCCGCGAGCAGTACTTC. Encoded protein: CASSLVGESREQYF.

This clone was counted a few times. CDR3 nucleotides: TGTGCCAGCAGAACTAGCGGGGCGAACAATGAGCAGTTCTTC. It encodes CASRTSGANNEQFF. The chain is built from TRBV27 and TRBJ2-1; 10 nucleotides align to TRBD2. Germline CDR1 reads MNHEY; CDR2 reads SMNVEV (reference sequence). V was clipped by 6 bases and J by 5 bases; unmatched bases: 4. The CDR3 consists of 14 residues.

J is TRBJ2-7 and V is TRBV6-5; 8 positions match TRBD1. The CDR3 extends over 14 amino acids. The V gene end was trimmed by 6 bases and the J gene end by 2 bases; junction bases not matched to a gene: 6. Germline CDR1 MNHEY, CDR2 SVGAGI. The CDR3 DNA sequence: TGTGCCAGCAGAACGGCAGGGGGCGCCTACGAGCAGTACTTC. Protein sequence: CASRTAGGAYEQYF.

This chain connects TRBV4-2 to TRBJ2-7; TRBD1 agrees at 9 bases. Trimming removed 5 bases from V and 6 bases from J; junction bases left unmatched: 14. Germline CDR1 and CDR2: LGHNA and YNFKEQ. The CDR3 extends over 16 amino acids. CDR3 coding DNA: TGTGCCAGCAGCTTAGTCGGGACAGGGCCCGGGCGCGAGCAGTACTTC. Its protein is CASSLVGTGPGREQYF.

This clone came up once. This chain connects TRBV9 to TRBJ1-4; unclear D gene. Germline lookup yields CDR1 SGDLS and CDR2 YYNGEE. V lost 0 bases, J lost 7 bases, and 13 bases lay in between. The CDR3 sequence is 15 residues long. Here the CDR3 DNA reads TGTGCCAGCAGCGTAGCGGGAGGGAGGCTTGAAAAACTGTTTTTT. It is translated as CASSVAGGRLEKLFF.

The rearrangement uses TRBV6-5 and TRBJ1-1, with D hard to call. V gave up 4 bases and J gave up 0 bases, with 9 bases separating them. The CDR3 covers 14 residues. Germline V CDR1 and CDR2: MNHEY, SVGAGI. The CDR3 loop is CASSSEIMNTEAFF. The CDR3 DNA reads as TGTGCCAGCAGTTCGGAGATCATGAACACTGAAGCTTTCTTT.

V usage is TRBV7-9 and J usage is TRBJ1-5; possibly TRBD1 for D (6 bases). With 5 bases removed from V and 11 bases from J, the gap between germline ends came to 16 bases. The CDR3 covers 13 residues. Germline values: CDR1 SEHNR, CDR2 FQNEAQ (reference sequence). The CDR3 spells CASSKLEGEAQHF. The CDR3 nucleotides read TGTGCCAGCAGCAAATTAGAGGGGGAAGCCCAGCATTTT. Drawing the rest from reference TRBV7-9 and TRBJ1-5, the complete variable domain is DTGVSQNPRHKITKRGQNVTFRCDPISEHNRLYWYRQTLGQGPEFLTYFQNEAQLEKSRLLSDRFSAERPKGSFSTLEIQRTEQGDSAMYLCASSKLEGEAQHFGDGTRLSIL.

The chain employs TRBV5-4 and TRBJ2-7; TRBD1 aligns across 7 bases. The CDR3 totals 13 residues. V lost 4 bases, J lost 3 bases, and 4 bases stayed unmatched. Germline CDR1 is SGHNT and CDR2 is YYREEE (reference sequence). This CDR3 is CASSVDRIYEQYF. CDR3 nucleotide sequence: TGTGCCAGCAGCGTGGACAGGATCTACGAGCAGTACTTC.

The chain recombines TRBV19 with TRBJ1-3, with D unresolved. The CDR3 consists of 15 residues. V lost 3 bases, J lost 1 base, and 10 bases lay in between. The germline V gene has CDR1 LNHDA and CDR2 SQIVND (reference sequence). The CDR3 loop is CASSISQISGNTIYF. In DNA form, the CDR3 reads TGTGCCAGTAGTATCTCACAGATTTCTGGAAACACCATATATTTT.

V and J are TRBV4-3 and TRBJ2-3, with 8 bases fitting TRBD2. V dropped 0 bases and J dropped 1; count of bases not matched to a gene: 9. The CDR3 contains 18 residues. Germline V gives CDR1 LGHNA, CDR2 YSLEER. CDR3 loop: CASSQDLAGGGRTDTQYF. In DNA, the CDR3 is TGCGCCAGCAGCCAAGACTTGGCCGGGGGGGGGCGCACAGATACGCAGTATTTT.

The chain combines TRBV2 with TRBJ1-5; D perhaps matches TRBD1 (5 bases). CDR3 length: 13 amino acids. V was shortened by 6 bases and J by 4 bases, with 10 bases between the two germline ends. Looked up from germline, CDR1 is SNHLY and CDR2 is FYNNEI. CDR3 amino acids: CASRSEGNQPQHF. CDR3 DNA sequence: TGTGCCAGCAGATCCGAGGGGAATCAGCCCCAGCATTTT. The variable domain in full, with the rest retrieved from reference TRBV2 and TRBJ1-5, is EPEVTQTPSHQVTQMGQEVILRCVPISNHLYFYWYRQILGQKVEFLVSFYNNEISEKSEIFDDQFSVERPDGSNFTLKIRSTKLEDSAMYFCASRSEGNQPQHFGDGTRLSIL.

The V gene is TRBV5-5, the J gene TRBJ2-6; TRBD1 aligns across 7 bases. The CDR3 contains 17 residues. From germline, CDR1 is SGHKS and CDR2 YYEKEE (reference sequence). The trim removed 5 bases at V and 1 base at J, leaving 9 bases unmatched. The CDR3 DNA is TGTGCCAGCAGACCATGGGACAGAAAATCTGGGGCCAACGTCCTGACTTTC. Its protein is CASRPWDRKSGANVLTF. Looking up the rest from reference TRBV5-5 and TRBJ2-6 gives the full variable domain: DAGVTQSPTHLIKTRGQQVTLRCSPISGHKSVSWYQQVLGQGPQFIFQYYEKEERGRGNFPDRFSARQFPNYSSELNVNALLLGDSALYLCASRPWDRKSGANVLTFGAGSRLTVL.

This clone has only one observation. V gene TRBV19 combines with J gene TRBJ2-7; D gene unclear. With 5 bases removed from V and 3 bases from J, the gap between germline ends came to 11 bases. Germline V gene lookup returns CDR1 LNHDA and CDR2 SQIVND (reference sequence). CDR3 length: 13 amino acids. CDR3 region: CASSPGRYYEQYF. DNA for the CDR3: TGTGCCAGTAGTCCGGGCCGTTACTACGAGCAGTACTTC.

The chain links TRBV5-6 to TRBJ2-7; D not resolved. Germline V CDR1 and CDR2: SGHDT, YYEEEE. This CDR3 comprises 13 residues. V was pared by 0 bases and J by 6 bases, with 10 bases between. The CDR3 here is CASSLGAWGEQYF. As DNA, the CDR3 is TGTGCCAGCAGCTTGGGGGCATGGGGCGAGCAGTACTTC. The entire variable domain, with the rest obtained from reference TRBV5-6 and TRBJ2-7, is as follows: DAGVTQSPTHLIKTRGQQVTLRCSPKSGHDTVSWYQQALGQGPQFIFQYYEEEERQRGNFPDRFSGHQFPNYSSELNVNALLLGDSALYLCASSLGAWGEQYFGPGTRLTVT.

The J gene is TRBJ2-7, the V gene TRBV11-3; possibly TRBD2 for D (5 bases). The germline V and J ends were trimmed by 5 bases and 4 bases, with 15 bases remaining between them. CDR1 and CDR2 (germline): SGHNT, YENEEA. The CDR3 is made up of 14 amino acids. The CDR3 reads CASSPTREGYEQYF. In nucleotides, the CDR3 is TGTGCCAGCAGCCCGACGAGAGAGGGATACGAGCAGTACTTC.

This chain links TRBV29-1 with TRBJ2-1; D call uncertain. Germline lookup yields CDR1 SQVTM and CDR2 ANQGSEA. Trimming cost V 4 bases and J 3 bases, with 13 bases left between them. This CDR3 contains 14 residues. CDR3 DNA: TGCAGCGTTGTGGGCCAGCAGGTCTACAATGAGCAGTTCTTC. Amino acids: CSVVGQQVYNEQFF.

The chain joins TRBV11-2 to TRBJ2-7; 8 bases fit TRBD2. V dropped 5 bases and J dropped 2; count of bases not matched to a gene: 5. This CDR3 region has 14 residues. Germline values: CDR1 SGHAT, CDR2 FQNNGV. The CDR3 DNA sequence: TGTGCCAGCAGCCCTACTAGCGGACCCTACGAGCAGTACTTC. Its translation is CASSPTSGPYEQYF.

The rearrangement joins TRBV30 to TRBJ1-2; D gene unclear. V gave up 3 bases and J gave up 0 bases, with 11 bases separating them. The V gene's germline CDR1 is GTSNPN and CDR2 SVGIG (reference sequence). The CDR3 has 14 amino acids. CDR3 protein: CAWSQEYPNYGYTF. The CDR3, as DNA: TGTGCCTGGAGCCAAGAGTACCCTAACTATGGCTACACCTTC.

The chain has TRBV27 and TRBJ1-6, with D perhaps TRBD1 (5 bases). The V and J ends lost 8 bases and 7 bases respectively, with 12 bases between them. In germline, CDR1 is MNHEY, CDR2 SMNVEV (reference sequence). This CDR3 has 13 residues. CDR3 loop: CASLRGPNSPLHF. The CDR3 coding sequence is TGTGCCAGCCTAAGGGGTCCCAATTCACCCCTCCACTTT.

In its sample, this clone was seen once. The V call is TRBV28, the J call TRBJ1-4; 7 nucleotides line up with TRBD1. Germline trimming cut 3 bases from V and 8 bases from J; bases unmatched to any gene: 6. This CDR3 region has 14 residues. The germline CDR1 and CDR2 sequences are MDHEN and SYDVKM. The CDR3: CASSFRQGGEKLFF. The CDR3 DNA follows: TGTGCCAGCAGTTTTCGGCAGGGGGGGGAAAAACTGTTTTTT.

The rearrangement uses TRBV28 and TRBJ1-2, with D perhaps matching TRBD1 (5 bases). CDR3 size: 12 residues. V was pared by 3 bases and J by 7 bases, with 9 bases between. Germline CDR1 and CDR2: MDHEN and SYDVKM. For the CDR3, the DNA is TGTGCCAGCAGTTTGGGGGGGACTGGCTACACCTTC. Translating gives CASSLGGTGYTF.

This chain joins TRBV2 and TRBJ1-6; 10 bases are shared with TRBD1. This CDR3 is built from 15 residues. Per the germline V gene, CDR1 is SNHLY and CDR2 is FYNNEI. With V trimmed by 8 bases and J by 6 bases, 7 bases remained unmatched. CDR3 amino acids: CASCLGDRGNSPLHF. CDR3 bases: TGTGCCAGCTGCCTGGGGGACAGGGGTAATTCACCCCTCCACTTT.

The V call is TRBV6-5, the J call TRBJ1-2; D gene unclear. This CDR3 has 14 residues. The ends were cut back, 4 bases at V and 0 bases at J, with 9 bases in the middle. Germline V gene lookup returns CDR1 MNHEY and CDR2 SVGAGI. The CDR3 region has the DNA TGTGCCAGCAGTTTCCCGGGTTCTAACTATGGCTACACCTTC. Protein product: CASSFPGSNYGYTF.

The rearrangement uses TRBV4-2 and TRBJ1-2; D gene ambiguous. This CDR3 is built from 15 residues. V dropped 0 bases and J dropped 2 bases, with 10 bases sitting between them. The germline gives CDR1 LGHNA, CDR2 YNFKEQ. Here the CDR3 DNA reads TGTGCCAGCAGCCAAGACTTCAGCTCAAACTATGGCTACACCTTC. It specifies CASSQDFSSNYGYTF.

The chain has TRBV27 and TRBJ1-4; 9 bases align to TRBD1. Germline V gene sequence: CDR1 MNHEY, CDR2 SMNVEV (reference sequence). With V trimmed by 5 bases and J by 7 bases, 5 bases remained unmatched. This CDR3 spans 14 amino acids. This CDR3 reads CASSRGQGGEKLFF. The CDR3 region has the DNA TGTGCCAGCAGTCGGGGACAGGGTGGTGAAAAACTGTTTTTT. The variable domain in full, with the rest retrieved from reference TRBV27 and TRBJ1-4, is EAQVTQNPRYLITVTGKKLTVTCSQNMNHEYMSWYRQDPGLGLRQIYYSMNVEVTDKGDVPEGYKVSRKEKRNFPLILESPSPNQTSLYFCASSRGQGGEKLFFGSGTQLSVL.

This clone was counted between two and nine times. The chain is built from TRBV7-2 and TRBJ1-2, with TRBD1 matching over 9 bases. Germline V gene data show CDR1 as SGHTA and CDR2 as FQGNSA. The J segment lost 2 bases and the V segment lost 3 bases, leaving 4 bases of the junction unmatched. The CDR3 covers 15 residues. The CDR3 loop reads CASSFRGQGNYGYTF. CDR3 sequence (DNA): TGTGCCAGCAGCTTCCGGGGACAGGGAAACTATGGCTACACCTTC.